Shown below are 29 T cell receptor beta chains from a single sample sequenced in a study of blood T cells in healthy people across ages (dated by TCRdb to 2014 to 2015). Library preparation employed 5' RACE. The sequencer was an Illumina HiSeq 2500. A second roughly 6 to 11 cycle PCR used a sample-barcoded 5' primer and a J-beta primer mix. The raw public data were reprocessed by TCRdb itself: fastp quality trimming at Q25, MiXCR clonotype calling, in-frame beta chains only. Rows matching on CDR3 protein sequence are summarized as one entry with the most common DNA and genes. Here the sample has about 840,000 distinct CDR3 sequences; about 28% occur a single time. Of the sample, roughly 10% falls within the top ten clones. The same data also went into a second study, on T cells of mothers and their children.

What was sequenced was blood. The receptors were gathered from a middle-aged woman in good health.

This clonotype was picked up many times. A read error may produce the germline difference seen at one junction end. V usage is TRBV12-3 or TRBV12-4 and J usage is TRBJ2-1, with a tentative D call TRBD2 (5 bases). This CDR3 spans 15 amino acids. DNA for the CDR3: TGTGCCAGCAGTGTAGCGAGACGCTCCTACAATGAGCAGTTCTTC. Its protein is CASSVARRSYNEQFF.

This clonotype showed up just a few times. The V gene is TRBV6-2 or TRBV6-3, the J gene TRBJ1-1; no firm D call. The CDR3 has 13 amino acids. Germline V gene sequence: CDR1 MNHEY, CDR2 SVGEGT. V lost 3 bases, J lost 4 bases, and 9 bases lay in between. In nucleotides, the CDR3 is TGTGCCAGCAGTTATAGATACTCCACTGAAGCTTTCTTT. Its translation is CASSYRYSTEAFF.

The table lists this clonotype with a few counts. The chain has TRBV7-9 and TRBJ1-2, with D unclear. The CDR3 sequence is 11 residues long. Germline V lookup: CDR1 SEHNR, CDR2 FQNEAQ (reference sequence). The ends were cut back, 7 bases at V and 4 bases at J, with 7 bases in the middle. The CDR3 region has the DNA TGTGCCAGCACTGCCTCCTATGGCTACACCTTC. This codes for CASTASYGYTF.

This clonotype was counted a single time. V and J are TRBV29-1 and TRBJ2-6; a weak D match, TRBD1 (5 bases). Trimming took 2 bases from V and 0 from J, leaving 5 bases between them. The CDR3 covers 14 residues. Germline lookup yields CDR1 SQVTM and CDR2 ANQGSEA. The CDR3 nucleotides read TGCAGCGTTGAACAGGGCTCTGGGGCCAACGTCCTGACTTTC. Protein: CSVEQGSGANVLTF.

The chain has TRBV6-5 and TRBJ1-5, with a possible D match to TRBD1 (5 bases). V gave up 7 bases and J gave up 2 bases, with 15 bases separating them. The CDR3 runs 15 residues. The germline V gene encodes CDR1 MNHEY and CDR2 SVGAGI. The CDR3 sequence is CASNPGGGGNQPQHF. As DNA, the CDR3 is TGTGCCAGCAACCCAGGTGGGGGAGGCAATCAGCCCCAGCATTTT.

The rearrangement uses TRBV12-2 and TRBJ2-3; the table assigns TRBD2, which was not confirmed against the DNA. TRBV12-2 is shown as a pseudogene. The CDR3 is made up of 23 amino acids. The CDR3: CASRSHNLITGLAGALSTDTQYF. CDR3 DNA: TGTGCAAGTCGCTCGCACAACCTCATTACTGGACTAGCGGGGGCCCTTAGCACAGATACGCAGTATTTT.

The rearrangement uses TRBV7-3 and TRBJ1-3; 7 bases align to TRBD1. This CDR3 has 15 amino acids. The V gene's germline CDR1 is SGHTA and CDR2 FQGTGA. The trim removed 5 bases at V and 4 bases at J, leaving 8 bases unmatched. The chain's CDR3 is CASSTMGTAGNTIYF. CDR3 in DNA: TGTGCCAGCAGCACAATGGGGACAGCGGGAAACACCATATATTTT.

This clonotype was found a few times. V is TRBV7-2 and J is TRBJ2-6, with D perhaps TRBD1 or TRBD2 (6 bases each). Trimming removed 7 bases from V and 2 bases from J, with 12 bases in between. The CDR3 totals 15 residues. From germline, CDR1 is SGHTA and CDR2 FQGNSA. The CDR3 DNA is TGTGCCAGCACCTTCGGGGGCGCTGGGGCCAACGTCCTGACTTTC. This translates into CASTFGGAGANVLTF.

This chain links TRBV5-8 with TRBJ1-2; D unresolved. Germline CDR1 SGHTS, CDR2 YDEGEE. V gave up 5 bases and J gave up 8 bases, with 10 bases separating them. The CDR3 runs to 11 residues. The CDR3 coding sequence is TGTGCCAGCAGTATCGTTTCCGGCTACACCTTC. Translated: CASSIVSGYTF.

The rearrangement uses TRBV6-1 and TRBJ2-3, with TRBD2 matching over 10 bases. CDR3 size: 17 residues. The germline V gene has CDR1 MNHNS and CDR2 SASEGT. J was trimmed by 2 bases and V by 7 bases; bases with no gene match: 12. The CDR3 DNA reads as TGTGCCAGCACCAGCGGGGGGGCCGCCCCGCTCACAGATACGCAGTATTTT. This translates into CASTSGGAAPLTDTQYF.

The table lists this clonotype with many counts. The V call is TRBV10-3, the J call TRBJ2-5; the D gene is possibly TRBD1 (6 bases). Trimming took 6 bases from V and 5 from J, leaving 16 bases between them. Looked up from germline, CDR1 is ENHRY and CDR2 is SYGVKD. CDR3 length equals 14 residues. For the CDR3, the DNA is TGTGCCATCAGGACAACAGGGTCCGATGAGACCCAGTACTTC. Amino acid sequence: CAIRTTGSDETQYF.

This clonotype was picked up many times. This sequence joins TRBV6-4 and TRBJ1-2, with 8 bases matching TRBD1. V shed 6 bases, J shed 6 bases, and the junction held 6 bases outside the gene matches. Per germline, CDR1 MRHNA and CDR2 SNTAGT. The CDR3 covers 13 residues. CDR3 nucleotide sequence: TGTGCCAGCAGGAACACAGGGGGTGATGGCTACACCTTC. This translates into CASRNTGGDGYTF.

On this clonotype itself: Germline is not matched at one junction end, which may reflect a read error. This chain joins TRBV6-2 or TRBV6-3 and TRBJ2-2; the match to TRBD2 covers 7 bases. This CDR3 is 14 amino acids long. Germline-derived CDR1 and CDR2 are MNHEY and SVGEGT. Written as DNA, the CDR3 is TGTGCCAGCACCATTACTAGCGTCGGCGGGGAGCCGTTTTTT. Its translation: CASTITSVGGEPFF.

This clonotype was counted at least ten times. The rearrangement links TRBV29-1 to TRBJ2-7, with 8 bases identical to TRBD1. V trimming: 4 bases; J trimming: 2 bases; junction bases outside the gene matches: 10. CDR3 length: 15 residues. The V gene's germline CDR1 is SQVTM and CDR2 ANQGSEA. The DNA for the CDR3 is TGCAGCGTTGGGGGCCTAGGGACAGGAGCCTACGAGCAGTACTTC. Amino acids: CSVGGLGTGAYEQYF.

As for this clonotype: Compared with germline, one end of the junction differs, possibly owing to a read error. CDR3 in DNA: TGTTCCAGCAGCTTAGGAGGGGAAGCTGGCTACACCTTC. It is translated as CSSSLGGEAGYTF. The chain links TRBV7-9 to TRBJ1-2; D may be TRBD1 (5 bases). This CDR3 is built from 13 residues. Germline CDR1 is SEHNR and CDR2 is FQNEAQ (reference sequence).

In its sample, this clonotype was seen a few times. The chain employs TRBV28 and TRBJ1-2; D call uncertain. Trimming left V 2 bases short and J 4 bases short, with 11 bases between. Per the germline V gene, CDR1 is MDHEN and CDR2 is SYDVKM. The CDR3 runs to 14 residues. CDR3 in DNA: TGTGCCAGCAGTTTACCCCAGCTGTTCTATGGCTACACCTTC. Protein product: CASSLPQLFYGYTF.

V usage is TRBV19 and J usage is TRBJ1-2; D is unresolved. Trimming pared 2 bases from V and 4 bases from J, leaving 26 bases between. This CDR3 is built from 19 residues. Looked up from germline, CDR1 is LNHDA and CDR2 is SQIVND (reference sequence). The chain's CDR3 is CASSISKIVRMGAPYGYTF. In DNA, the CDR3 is TGTGCCAGTAGTATAAGCAAGATCGTCAGGATGGGAGCCCCCTATGGCTACACCTTC.

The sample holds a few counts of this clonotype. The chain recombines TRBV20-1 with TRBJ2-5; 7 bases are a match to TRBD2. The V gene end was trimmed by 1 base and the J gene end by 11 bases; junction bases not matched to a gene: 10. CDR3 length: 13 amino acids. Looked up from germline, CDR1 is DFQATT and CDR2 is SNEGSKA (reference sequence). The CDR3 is CSARVPGGNEQYF. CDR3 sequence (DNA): TGCAGTGCTAGAGTTCCCGGGGGGAATGAGCAGTACTTC.

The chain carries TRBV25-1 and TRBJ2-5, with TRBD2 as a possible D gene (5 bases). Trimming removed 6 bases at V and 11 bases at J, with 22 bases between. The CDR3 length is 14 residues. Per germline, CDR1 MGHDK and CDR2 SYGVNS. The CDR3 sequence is CASSGGLIGNEQYF. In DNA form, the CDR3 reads TGTGCCAGCAGCGGCGGGCTCATCGGCAATGAACAGTACTTC.

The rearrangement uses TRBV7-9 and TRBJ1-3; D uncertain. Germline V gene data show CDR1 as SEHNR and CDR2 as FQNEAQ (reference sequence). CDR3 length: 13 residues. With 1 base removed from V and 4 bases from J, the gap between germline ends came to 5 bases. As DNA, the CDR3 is TGTGCCAGCAGCTTAGGCATCGGAAACACCATATATTTT. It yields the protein CASSLGIGNTIYF.

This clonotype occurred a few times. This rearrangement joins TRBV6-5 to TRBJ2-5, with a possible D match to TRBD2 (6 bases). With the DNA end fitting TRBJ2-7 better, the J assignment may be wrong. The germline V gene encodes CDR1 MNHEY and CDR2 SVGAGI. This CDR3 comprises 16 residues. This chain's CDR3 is CASSYSMGGGSYEQYF. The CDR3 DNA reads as TGTGCCAGCAGTTACTCAATGGGAGGTGGCTCCTACGAGCAGTACTTC.

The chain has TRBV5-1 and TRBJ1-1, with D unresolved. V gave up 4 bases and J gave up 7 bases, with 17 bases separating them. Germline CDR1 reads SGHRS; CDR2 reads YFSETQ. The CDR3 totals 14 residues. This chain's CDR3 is CASSPGWGTGEAFF. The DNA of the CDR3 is TGCGCCAGCAGCCCCGGATGGGGAACCGGTGAAGCTTTCTTT.

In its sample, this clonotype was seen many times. CDR3 nucleotide sequence: TGTGCCAGCAGTATTAGCGCCGGGCAAGAGACCCAGTACTTC. Its protein product is CASSISAGQETQYF. V gene TRBV28 combines with J gene TRBJ2-5, with D possibly being TRBD2 (5 bases). The ends were cut back, 5 bases at V and 2 bases at J, with 12 bases in the middle. The CDR3 consists of 14 residues. Germline V gene lookup returns CDR1 MDHEN and CDR2 SYDVKM.

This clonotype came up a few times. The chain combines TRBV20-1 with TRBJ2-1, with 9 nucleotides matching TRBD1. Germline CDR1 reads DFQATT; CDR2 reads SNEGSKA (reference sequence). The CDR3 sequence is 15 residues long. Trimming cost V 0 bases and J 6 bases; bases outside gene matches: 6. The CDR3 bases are TGCAGTGCTAGAGAAGGGGACAGGGATAGCAATGAGCAGTTCTTC. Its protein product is CSAREGDRDSNEQFF.

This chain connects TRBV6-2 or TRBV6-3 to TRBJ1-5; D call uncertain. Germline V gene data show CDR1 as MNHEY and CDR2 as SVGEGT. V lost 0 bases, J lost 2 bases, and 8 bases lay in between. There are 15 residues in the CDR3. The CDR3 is CASSYSILGNQPQHF. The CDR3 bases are TGTGCCAGCAGTTACTCGATACTAGGCAATCAGCCCCAGCATTTT.

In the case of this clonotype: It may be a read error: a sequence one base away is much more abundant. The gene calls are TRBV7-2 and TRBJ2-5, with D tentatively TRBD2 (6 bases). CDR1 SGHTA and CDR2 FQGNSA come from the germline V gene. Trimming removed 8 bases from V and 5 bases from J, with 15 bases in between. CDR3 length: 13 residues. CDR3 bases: TGTGCCAGCGGCCAATCTAGCGTCGAGACCCAGTACTTC. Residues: CASGQSSVETQYF.

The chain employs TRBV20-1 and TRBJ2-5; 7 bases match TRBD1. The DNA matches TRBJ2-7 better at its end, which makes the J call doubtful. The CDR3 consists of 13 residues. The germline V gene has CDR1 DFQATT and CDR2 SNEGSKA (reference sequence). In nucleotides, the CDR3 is TGCAGTGCCCCCCCGGGACAGCGTTACGAGCAGTACTTC. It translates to CSAPPGQRYEQYF.

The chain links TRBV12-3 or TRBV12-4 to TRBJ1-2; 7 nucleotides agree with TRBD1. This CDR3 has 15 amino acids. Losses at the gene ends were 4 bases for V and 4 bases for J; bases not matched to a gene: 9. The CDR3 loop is CASSSDLGGSYGYTF. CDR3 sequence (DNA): TGTGCCAGCAGTTCCGACTTAGGGGGCTCCTATGGCTACACCTTC.

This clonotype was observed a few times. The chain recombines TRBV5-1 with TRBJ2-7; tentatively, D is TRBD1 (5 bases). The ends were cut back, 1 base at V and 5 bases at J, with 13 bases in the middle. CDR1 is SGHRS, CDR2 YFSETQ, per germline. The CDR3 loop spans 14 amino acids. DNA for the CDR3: TGCGCCAGCAGCTTGTTGTGGAAGGGGAACGAGCAGTACTTC. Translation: CASSLLWKGNEQYF.